Shown below are 8 T cell receptor beta chains from a single sample sequenced in a study of T cell changes during pregnancy in multiple sclerosis. Sequenced by immunoSEQ multiplex PCR; TCRdb stores in-frame clones only, minus some. In the table there are more than 65,000 clones, 90% of which are singletons. The specimen was peripheral blood, collected after pregnancy. These receptors all come from a female donor in good health, enrolled as a control in a pregnancy study.

The chain combines TRBV2 with TRBJ2-1; 11 bases agree with TRBD2. Germline CDR1 reads SNHLY; CDR2 reads FYNNEI. The CDR3 has 15 amino acids. Trimming removed 5 bases from V and 2 bases from J; junction bases left unmatched: 2. The CDR3 is CASSLAGGAYNEQFF. CDR3 bases: TGTGCCAGCAGTTTAGCGGGGGGGGCCTACAATGAGCAGTTCTTC.

This chain joins TRBV7-2 and TRBJ1-2; D is uncertain. Trimming cost V 3 bases and J 2 bases, with 10 bases left between them. Germline CDR1 reads SGHTA; CDR2 reads FQGNSA. The CDR3 contains 14 residues. The CDR3 spells CASSFLGENYGYTF. CDR3 nucleotides: TGTGCCAGCAGCTTTTTGGGAGAGAACTATGGCTACACCTTC.

V and J are TRBV27 and TRBJ2-4; possible D gene TRBD1, 5 bases. Per the germline V gene, CDR1 is MNHEY and CDR2 is SMNVEV (reference sequence). This CDR3 comprises 15 residues. Trimming shortened V by 2 bases and J by 2 bases, and 10 bases separated the two germline ends. CDR3 nucleotide sequence: TGTGCCAGCAGTTTAGGTTGGGGCCCCAAAAACATTCAGTACTTC. Translating it yields CASSLGWGPKNIQYF.

The V gene is TRBV30, the J gene TRBJ1-3; D might be TRBD1 (5 bases). The V and J ends lost 4 bases and 2 bases respectively, with 15 bases between them. This CDR3 contains 15 residues. CDR1 is GTSNPN, CDR2 SVGIG, per germline (reference sequence). The CDR3 here is CAWTPRGRTGNTIYF. The CDR3 bases are TGTGCCTGGACTCCGCGGGGGAGGACTGGAAACACCATATATTTT. The full variable domain, rest sourced from reference TRBV30 and TRBJ1-3, is SQTIHQWPATLVQPVGSPLSLECTVEGTSNPNLYWYRQAAGRGLQLLFYSVGIGQISSEVPQNLSASRPQDRQFILSSKKLLLSDSGFYLCAWTPRGRTGNTIYFGEGSWLTVV.

Of note for this clone: An end of the junction differs from the germline gene, which may be a read error. The rearrangement joins TRBV7-7 to TRBJ2-3; 12 nucleotides agree with TRBD2. Germline V CDR1 and CDR2: SSHAT, FNYEAQ (reference sequence). The CDR3 covers 15 residues. The chain's CDR3 is CASSWTSGASKVQYF. In DNA form, the CDR3 reads TGTGCTAGCAGCTGGACTAGCGGGGCCTCCAAAGTGCAGTATTTT.

This clone has a single count. V is TRBV7-8 and J is TRBJ2-5, with 9 nucleotides matching TRBD2. Germline V gene lookup returns CDR1 SGHVS and CDR2 FQNEAQ. CDR3 length: 16 residues. Unmatched junction bases numbered 9, after V lost 2 bases and J lost 5 bases. CDR3 sequence (DNA): TGTGCCAGCAGCTTATTTGCGGGAGGGCTGGGGGAGACCCAGTACTTC. Translation: CASSLFAGGLGETQYF. Full variable domain (rest looked up from reference TRBV7-8 and TRBJ2-5): GAGVSQSPRYKVAKRGQDVALRCDPISGHVSLFWYQQALGQGPEFLTYFQNEAQLDKSGLPSDRFFAERPEGSVSTLKIQRTQQEDSAVYLCASSLFAGGLGETQYFGPGTRLLVL.

This clone was picked up a small number of times. Here the CDR3 reads CASSDSIGRRAFF. The CDR3 DNA follows: TGTGCCAGCAGTGACTCGATAGGGAGGCGAGCTTTCTTT. This chain uses TRBV6-4 with TRBJ1-1; D remains unclear. The V end lost 0 bases, the J end lost 10 bases, and 12 bases lay between the germline ends. The CDR3 has 13 amino acids. The germline V gene has CDR1 MRHNA and CDR2 SNTAGT.

This chain uses TRBV6-6 with TRBJ1-2; 8 bases agree with TRBD1. Trimming cost V 10 bases and J 2 bases; bases outside gene matches: 9. This CDR3 is built from 14 residues. CDR1 is MNHNY and CDR2 is SVGAGI in the germline V gene (reference sequence). The CDR3, as DNA: TGTGCCATCCAACCCAGGGGGCTCAACTATGGCTACACCTTC. Protein sequence: CAIQPRGLNYGYTF.